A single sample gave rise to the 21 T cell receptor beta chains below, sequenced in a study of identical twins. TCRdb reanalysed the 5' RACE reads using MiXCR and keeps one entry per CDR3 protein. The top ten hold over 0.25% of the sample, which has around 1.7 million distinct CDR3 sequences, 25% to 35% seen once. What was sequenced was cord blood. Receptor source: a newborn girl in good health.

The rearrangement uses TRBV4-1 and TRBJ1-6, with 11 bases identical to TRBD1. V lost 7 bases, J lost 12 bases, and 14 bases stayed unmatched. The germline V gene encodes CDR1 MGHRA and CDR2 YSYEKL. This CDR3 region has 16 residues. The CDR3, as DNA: TGCGCCAGCAAAGAACCGGGACAGGGGGATAGGAAACCCCTCCACTTT. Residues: CASKEPGQGDRKPLHF.

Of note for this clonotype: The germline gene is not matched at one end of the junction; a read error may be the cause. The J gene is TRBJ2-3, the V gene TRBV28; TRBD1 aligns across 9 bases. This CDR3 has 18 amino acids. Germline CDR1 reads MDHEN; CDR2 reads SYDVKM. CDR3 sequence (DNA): TGTGCCTGCAGTCCCTCGGGACAGGGATATAGGGGCACAGATACGCAGTATTTT. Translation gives CACSPSGQGYRGTDTQYF. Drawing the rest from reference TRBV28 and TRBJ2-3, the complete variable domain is DVKVTQSSRYLVKRTGEKVFLECVQDMDHENMFWYRQDPGLGLRLIYFSYDVKMKEKGDIPEGYSVSREKKERFSLILESASTNQTSMYLCACSPSGQGYRGTDTQYFGPGTRLTVL.

This CDR3 reads CASSLFGDRAGANVLTF. DNA for the CDR3: TGCGCCAGCAGCCTTTTTGGGGACAGGGCTGGGGCCAACGTCCTGACTTTC. V usage is TRBV4-1 and J usage is TRBJ2-6, with 9 nucleotides matching TRBD1. After removal of 4 bases from V and 2 bases from J, the junction contained 6 bases not matched to a gene. Germline V gene sequence: CDR1 MGHRA, CDR2 YSYEKL. The CDR3 sequence is 17 residues long.

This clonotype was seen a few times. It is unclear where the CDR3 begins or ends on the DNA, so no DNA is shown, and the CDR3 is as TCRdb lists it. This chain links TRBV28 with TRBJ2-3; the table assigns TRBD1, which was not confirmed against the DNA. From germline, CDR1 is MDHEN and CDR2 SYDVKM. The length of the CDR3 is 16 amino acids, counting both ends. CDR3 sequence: CASSTSDRGWEDTQYF.

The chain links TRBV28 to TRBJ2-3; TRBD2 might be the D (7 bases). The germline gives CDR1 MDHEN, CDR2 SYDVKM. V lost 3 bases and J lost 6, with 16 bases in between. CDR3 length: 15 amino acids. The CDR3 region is CASSFAGAKSDTQYF. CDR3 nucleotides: TGTGCCAGCAGTTTTGCGGGGGCAAAATCCGATACGCAGTATTTT.

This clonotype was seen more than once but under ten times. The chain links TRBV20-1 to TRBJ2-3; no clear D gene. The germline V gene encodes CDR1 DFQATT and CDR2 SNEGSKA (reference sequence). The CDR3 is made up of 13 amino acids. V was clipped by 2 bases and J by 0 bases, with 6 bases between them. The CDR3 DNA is TGCAGTGCTAGACACTTAAGCACAGATACGCAGTATTTT. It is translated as CSARHLSTDTQYF.

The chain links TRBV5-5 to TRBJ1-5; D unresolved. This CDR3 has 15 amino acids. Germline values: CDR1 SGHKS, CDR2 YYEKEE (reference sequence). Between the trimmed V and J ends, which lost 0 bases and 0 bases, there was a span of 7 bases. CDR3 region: CASSLAGFSNQPQHF. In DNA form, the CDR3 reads TGTGCCAGCAGCTTGGCCGGATTTAGCAATCAGCCCCAGCATTTT.

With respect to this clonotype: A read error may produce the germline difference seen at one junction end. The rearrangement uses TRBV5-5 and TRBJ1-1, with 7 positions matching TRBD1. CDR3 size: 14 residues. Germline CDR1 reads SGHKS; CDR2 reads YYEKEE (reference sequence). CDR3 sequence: CASSPHGTDTETFF. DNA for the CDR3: TGTGCCAGCAGCCCCCACGGGACAGACACTGAAACTTTCTTT.

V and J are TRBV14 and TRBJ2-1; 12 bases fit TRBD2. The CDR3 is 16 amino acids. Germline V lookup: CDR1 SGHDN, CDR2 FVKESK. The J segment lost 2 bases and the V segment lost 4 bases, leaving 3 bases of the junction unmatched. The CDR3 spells CASSRTSGKTYNEQFF. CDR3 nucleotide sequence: TGTGCCAGCAGCCGGACTAGCGGGAAGACCTACAATGAGCAGTTCTTC.

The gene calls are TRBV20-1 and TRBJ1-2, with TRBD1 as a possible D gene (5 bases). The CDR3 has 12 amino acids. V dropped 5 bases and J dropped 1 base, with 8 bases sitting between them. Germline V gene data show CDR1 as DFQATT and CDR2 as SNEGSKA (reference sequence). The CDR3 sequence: CSAGGNNYGYTF. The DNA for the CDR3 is TGCAGTGCTGGGGGGAATAACTATGGCTACACCTTC.

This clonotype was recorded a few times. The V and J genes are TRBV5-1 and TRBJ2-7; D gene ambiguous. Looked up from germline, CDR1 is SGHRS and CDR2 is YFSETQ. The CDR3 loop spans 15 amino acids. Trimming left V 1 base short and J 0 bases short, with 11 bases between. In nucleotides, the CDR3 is TGCGCCAGCAGCTTGTTCGGGTCTAGCTCCTACGAGCAGTACTTC. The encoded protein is CASSLFGSSSYEQYF.

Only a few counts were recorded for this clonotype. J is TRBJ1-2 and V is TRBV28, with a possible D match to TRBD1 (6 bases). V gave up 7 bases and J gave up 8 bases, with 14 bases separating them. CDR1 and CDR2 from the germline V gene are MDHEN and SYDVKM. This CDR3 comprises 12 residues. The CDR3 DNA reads TGTGCCAGCACAGGGGATCTGAACGGCTACACCTTC. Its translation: CASTGDLNGYTF.

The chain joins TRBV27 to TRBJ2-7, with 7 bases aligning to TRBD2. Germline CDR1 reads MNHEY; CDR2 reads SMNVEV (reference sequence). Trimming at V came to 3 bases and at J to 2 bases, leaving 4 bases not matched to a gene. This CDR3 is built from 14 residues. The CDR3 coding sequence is TGTGCCAGCAGTTTCTGGCGGGAGCCCTACGAGCAGTACTTC. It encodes CASSFWREPYEQYF.

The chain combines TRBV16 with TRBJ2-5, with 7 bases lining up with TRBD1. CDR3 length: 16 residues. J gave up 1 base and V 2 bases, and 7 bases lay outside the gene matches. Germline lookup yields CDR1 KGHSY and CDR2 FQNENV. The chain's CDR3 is CASSQNPGTVQETQYF. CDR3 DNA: TGTGCCAGCAGCCAAAACCCCGGGACAGTCCAAGAGACCCAGTACTTC.

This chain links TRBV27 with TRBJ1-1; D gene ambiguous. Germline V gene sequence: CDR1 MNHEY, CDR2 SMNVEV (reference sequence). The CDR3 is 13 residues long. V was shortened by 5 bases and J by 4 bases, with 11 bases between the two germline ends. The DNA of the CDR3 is TGTGCCAGCAGTCTGACCCGGTTCACTGAAGCTTTCTTT. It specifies CASSLTRFTEAFF.

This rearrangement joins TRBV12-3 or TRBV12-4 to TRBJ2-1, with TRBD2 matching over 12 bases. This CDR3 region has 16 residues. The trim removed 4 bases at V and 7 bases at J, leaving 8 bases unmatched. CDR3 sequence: CASSYASGRAGNEQFF. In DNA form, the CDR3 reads TGTGCCAGCAGTTATGCTAGCGGGAGGGCCGGGAATGAGCAGTTCTTC.

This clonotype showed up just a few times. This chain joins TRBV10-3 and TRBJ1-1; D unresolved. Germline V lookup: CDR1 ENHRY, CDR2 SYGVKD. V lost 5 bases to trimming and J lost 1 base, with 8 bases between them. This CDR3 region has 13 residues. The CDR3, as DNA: TGTGCCATCAGTAGCGGGGAGAACACTGAAGCTTTCTTT. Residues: CAISSGENTEAFF.

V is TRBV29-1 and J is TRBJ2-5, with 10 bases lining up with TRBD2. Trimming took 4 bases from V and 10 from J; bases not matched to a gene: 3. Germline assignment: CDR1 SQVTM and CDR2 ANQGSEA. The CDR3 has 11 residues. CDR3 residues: CSVGPSGSQYF. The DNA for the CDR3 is TGCAGCGTTGGACCTAGCGGGAGCCAGTACTTC.

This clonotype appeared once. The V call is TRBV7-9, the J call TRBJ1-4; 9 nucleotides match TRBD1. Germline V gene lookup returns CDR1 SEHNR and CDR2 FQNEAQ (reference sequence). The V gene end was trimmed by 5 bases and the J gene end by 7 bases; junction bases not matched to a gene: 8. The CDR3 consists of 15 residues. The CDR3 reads CASSDRTGVGEKLFF. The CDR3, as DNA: TGTGCCAGCAGCGACCGGACAGGGGTGGGTGAAAAACTGTTTTTT.

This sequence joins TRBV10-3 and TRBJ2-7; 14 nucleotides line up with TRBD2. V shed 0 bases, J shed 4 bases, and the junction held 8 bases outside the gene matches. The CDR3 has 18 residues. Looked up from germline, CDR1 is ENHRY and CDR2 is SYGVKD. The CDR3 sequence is CAISESGTSGSQSYEQYF. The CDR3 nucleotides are TGTGCCATCAGTGAGTCTGGGACTAGCGGGAGCCAAAGTTACGAGCAGTACTTC.

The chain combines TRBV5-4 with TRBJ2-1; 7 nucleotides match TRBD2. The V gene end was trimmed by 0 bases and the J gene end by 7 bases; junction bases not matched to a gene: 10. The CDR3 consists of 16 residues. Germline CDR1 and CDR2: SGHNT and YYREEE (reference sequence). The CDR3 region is CASSLGLAGSGNEQFF. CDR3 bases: TGTGCCAGCAGCTTGGGACTAGCTGGATCTGGAAATGAGCAGTTCTTC.